One sample yielded the 24 T cell receptor beta chains listed below, sequenced in a study of blood T cell repertoires in COVID-19. Clones were read by immunoSEQ multiplex PCR, and TCRdb kept only the in-frame ones, dropping some. There are around 310,000 clones in the sample; around nine tenths occur only once, and roughly a tenth lies in the top ten. Sequencing was done on a sample of PBMCs or T cells enriched from blood (not recorded which). The receptors derive from a woman in her twenties or thirties who had recovered from COVID-19.

This chain uses TRBV6-5 with TRBJ1-2, with TRBD1 matching 7 bases. Per the germline V gene, CDR1 is MNHEY and CDR2 is SVGAGI. This CDR3 is 15 amino acids long. V was clipped by 6 bases and J by 2 bases; unmatched bases: 9. The CDR3 sequence: CASRLSTGLNYGYTF. The DNA of the CDR3 is TGTGCCAGCAGGCTATCGACAGGGCTCAACTATGGCTACACCTTC.

This clone was observed a few times. This chain connects TRBV6-4 to TRBJ2-2, with 8 bases matching TRBD2. V was pared by 2 bases and J by 4 bases, with 0 bases of the junction left unmatched. Per the germline V gene, CDR1 is MRHNA and CDR2 is SNTAGT. CDR3 size: 14 residues. This CDR3 reads CASSDGTSTGELFF. The CDR3 DNA reads as TGTGCCAGCAGTGACGGGACTAGCACCGGGGAGCTGTTTTTT.

This chain connects TRBV6-5 to TRBJ1-1, with D possibly matching TRBD1 (6 bases). Per the germline V gene, CDR1 is MNHEY and CDR2 is SVGAGI. V shed 4 bases and J shed 6 bases, with 12 bases lying between them. This CDR3 is 13 amino acids long. The CDR3 coding sequence is TGTGCCAGCAGTTTACAGGGCGGTCCTGAAGCTTTCTTT. This encodes CASSLQGGPEAFF.

The V gene is TRBV6-5, the J gene TRBJ2-2; D is undetermined. The germline gives CDR1 MNHEY, CDR2 SVGAGI. This CDR3 region has 15 residues. Trimming pared 4 bases from V and 0 bases from J, leaving 9 bases between. The CDR3 DNA sequence: TGTGCCAGCAGTTTTTACATCACGAACACCGGGGAGCTGTTTTTT. Translation: CASSFYITNTGELFF.

The chain couples TRBV2 to TRBJ1-4; D gene ambiguous. CDR1 SNHLY and CDR2 FYNNEI come from the germline V gene. The CDR3 sequence is 12 residues long. V lost 5 bases and J lost 10, with 11 bases in between. CDR3 sequence: CASSMTSGKLFF. For the CDR3, the DNA is TGTGCCAGCAGTATGACTTCTGGAAAACTGTTTTTT.

This chain uses TRBV6-5 with TRBJ1-2; maybe TRBD1 (5 bases). Between the trimmed V and J ends, which lost 6 bases and 7 bases, there was a span of 18 bases. The CDR3 runs to 14 residues. Germline V CDR1 and CDR2: MNHEY, SVGAGI. DNA of the CDR3: TGTGCCAGCAGCCCGGTGCAGGGTCGCTCTGGCTACACCTTC. Encoded protein: CASSPVQGRSGYTF.

The chain employs TRBV6-5 and TRBJ1-1; possible D gene TRBD1, 6 bases. CDR1 is MNHEY and CDR2 is SVGAGI in the germline V gene. CDR3 length: 12 amino acids. V was pared by 8 bases and J by 11 bases, with 18 bases between. This chain's CDR3 is CASGDIGTRAFF. As DNA, the CDR3 is TGTGCCAGCGGCGACATCGGGACACGGGCTTTCTTT.

This clone was recorded once. The rearrangement uses TRBV30 and TRBJ2-6; D is perhaps TRBD1 (6 bases). Germline V gene data show CDR1 as GTSNPN and CDR2 as SVGIG (reference sequence). There are 16 residues in the CDR3. Trimming removed 0 bases from V and 0 bases from J, with 9 bases in between. CDR3 amino acids: CAWSVQGVSGANVLTF. The CDR3 bases are TGTGCCTGGAGTGTACAGGGCGTCTCTGGGGCCAACGTCCTGACTTTC.

The CDR3, as DNA: TGTGCCAGCAGCCCCGGAGGGAGTGGGAAGACCCAGTACTTC. Encoded protein: CASSPGGSGKTQYF. The chain recombines TRBV7-2 with TRBJ2-5, with D possibly matching TRBD2 (6 bases). CDR1 SGHTA and CDR2 FQGNSA come from the germline V gene. The CDR3 totals 14 residues. V was shortened by 5 bases and J by 6 bases, with 16 bases between the two germline ends.

The gene calls are TRBV7-2 and TRBJ2-5; the match to TRBD2 covers 8 bases. The CDR3 consists of 18 residues. After removal of 4 bases from V and 5 bases from J, the junction contained 18 bases not matched to a gene. Germline V gene sequence: CDR1 SGHTA, CDR2 FQGNSA. CDR3 DNA: TGTGCCAGCAGCTCCCGATGGGGAAGCGGGAGATCGGAGGAGACCCAGTACTTC. It specifies CASSSRWGSGRSEETQYF. Combining the CDR3 with reference TRBV7-2 and TRBJ2-5 gives the whole variable domain GAGVSQSPSNKVTEKGKDVELRCDPISGHTALYWYRQSLGQGLEFLIYFQGNSAPDKSGLPSDRFSAERTGGSVSTLTIQRTQQEDSAVYLCASSSRWGSGRSEETQYFGPGTRLLVL.

This chain links TRBV20-1 with TRBJ2-1, with unresolved D. The CDR3 length is 10 residues. Trimming pared 6 bases from V and 10 bases from J, leaving 10 bases between. CDR1 and CDR2 from the germline V gene are DFQATT and SNEGSKA (reference sequence). The CDR3 DNA is TGCAGTGCAGAAGACGGGGAGCAGTTCTTC. This encodes CSAEDGEQFF.

This clone has more than one count but fewer than ten. The gene calls are TRBV6-5 and TRBJ2-7, with 12 positions matching TRBD2. Trimming took 6 bases from V and 6 from J; bases not matched to a gene: 3. The CDR3 sequence is 13 residues long. The germline gives CDR1 MNHEY, CDR2 SVGAGI. CDR3 sequence (DNA): TGTGCCAGCAGCATACTAGCGGGAGGCGAGCAGTACTTC. Protein product: CASSILAGGEQYF.

This sequence joins TRBV12-3 or TRBV12-4 and TRBJ2-5; D possibly corresponds to TRBD1 (6 bases). CDR3 length: 13 amino acids. Trimming took 7 bases from V and 5 from J, leaving 14 bases between them. CDR3 coding DNA: TGTGCCAGCACTCAAAGAGGGGGTGAGACCCAGTACTTC. Translated: CASTQRGGETQYF.

The CDR3 is CSVAIEGNEQYF. The CDR3 DNA reads TGCAGCGTCGCGATCGAGGGAAACGAGCAGTACTTC. The chain carries TRBV29-1 and TRBJ2-7, with a possible D match to TRBD2 (5 bases). Germline assignment: CDR1 SQVTM and CDR2 ANQGSEA. The CDR3 runs to 12 residues. V was cut by 6 bases and J by 5 bases, with 14 bases left in between.

This clone was found a few times. The chain is built from TRBV5-4 and TRBJ2-2; D is undetermined. Germline V CDR1 and CDR2: SGHNT, YYREEE (reference sequence). Trimming removed 4 bases from V and 3 bases from J, with 10 bases in between. The CDR3 is made up of 14 amino acids. The DNA for the CDR3 is TGTGCCAGCAGCATAACCCCAGACACCGGGGAGCTGTTTTTT. Translation gives CASSITPDTGELFF.

Here the CDR3 DNA reads TGTGCCAGCAGTCGACTAGCGGGAGAGGGCTACAATGAGCAGTTCTTC. It encodes CASSRLAGEGYNEQFF. The chain links TRBV7-2 to TRBJ2-1, with TRBD2 identical over 12 bases. Germline V gene lookup returns CDR1 SGHTA and CDR2 FQGNSA. The CDR3 sequence is 16 residues long. V shed 6 bases and J 3 bases; nucleotides not matched to a gene: 6.

The chain joins TRBV5-1 to TRBJ2-5; TRBD2 aligns across 12 bases. The V segment lost 3 bases and the J segment 3 bases; nucleotides outside the gene matches: 3. CDR3 size: 15 residues. CDR1 is SGHRS, CDR2 YFSETQ, per germline. The CDR3 loop is CASSSLAGGEETQYF. CDR3 sequence (DNA): TGCGCCAGCAGCTCGCTAGCGGGAGGGGAAGAGACCCAGTACTTC.

V is TRBV12-3 or TRBV12-4 and J is TRBJ1-2; D remains ambiguous. CDR3 length equals 12 residues. V was pared by 4 bases and J by 6 bases, with 9 bases between. The CDR3 region is CASSSIRDGYTF. In DNA form, the CDR3 reads TGTGCCAGCAGTTCCATACGGGATGGCTACACCTTC.

This rearrangement joins TRBV19 to TRBJ2-1; maybe TRBD1 (6 bases). The CDR3 is 15 residues long. Germline lookup yields CDR1 LNHDA and CDR2 SQIVND (reference sequence). V was shortened by 4 bases and J by 8 bases, with 18 bases between the two germline ends. CDR3 DNA: TGTGCCAGTAGTAGCGGACAGACTTCACACGATGAGCAGTTCTTC. Its protein is CASSSGQTSHDEQFF.

The chain recombines TRBV19 with TRBJ2-7; 9 nucleotides agree with TRBD2. CDR1 is LNHDA, CDR2 SQIVND, per germline (reference sequence). This CDR3 is 16 amino acids long. Unmatched junction bases numbered 13, after V lost 5 bases and J lost 5 bases. This CDR3 is CASSPEGSGSSDEQYF. The CDR3 region has the DNA TGTGCCAGTAGTCCCGAGGGTAGCGGGAGTTCGGACGAGCAGTACTTC. The full variable domain, with the rest looked up from reference TRBV19 and TRBJ2-7, is DGGITQSPKYLFRKEGQNVTLSCEQNLNHDAMYWYRQDPGQGLRLIYYSQIVNDFQKGDIAEGYSVSREKKESFPLTVTSAQKNPTAFYLCASSPEGSGSSDEQYFGPGTRLTVT.

The chain recombines TRBV4-1 with TRBJ1-1; TRBD1 is a possible D gene (6 bases). This CDR3 contains 15 residues. Trimming left V 8 bases short and J 0 bases short, with 16 bases between. Germline V gene sequence: CDR1 MGHRA, CDR2 YSYEKL. In DNA, the CDR3 is TGCGCCAGCGCCGACACGGGGGGCATGAACACTGAAGCTTTCTTT. Amino acid sequence: CASADTGGMNTEAFF.

The chain carries TRBV5-1 and TRBJ2-5; D uncertain. V lost 5 bases and J 1 base, leaving 9 bases between the germline ends. Germline V gene lookup returns CDR1 SGHRS and CDR2 YFSETQ. The CDR3 contains 13 residues. The CDR3 loop is CASRSTGQETQYF. CDR3 sequence (DNA): TGCGCCAGCAGGTCGACTGGCCAAGAGACCCAGTACTTC.

V usage is TRBV27 and J usage is TRBJ2-3; D is unclear. The germline V and J ends were trimmed by 6 bases and 2 bases, with 18 bases remaining between them. Germline values: CDR1 MNHEY, CDR2 SMNVEV (reference sequence). This CDR3 is 16 amino acids long. CDR3: CASSPSRFPYTDTQYF. The CDR3 nucleotides read TGTGCCAGCAGCCCTTCCCGTTTTCCCTACACAGATACGCAGTATTTT.

The chain combines TRBV6-5 with TRBJ2-7; 15 bases align to TRBD2. Germline V CDR1 and CDR2: MNHEY, SVGAGI. The V and J ends lost 5 bases and 11 bases, in that order; junction bases with no gene match: 7. The CDR3 consists of 14 residues. CDR3 DNA: TGTGCCAGCAGTCGCCAGTGGACTAGCGGGAGGGAGTACTTC. Translated: CASSRQWTSGREYF.